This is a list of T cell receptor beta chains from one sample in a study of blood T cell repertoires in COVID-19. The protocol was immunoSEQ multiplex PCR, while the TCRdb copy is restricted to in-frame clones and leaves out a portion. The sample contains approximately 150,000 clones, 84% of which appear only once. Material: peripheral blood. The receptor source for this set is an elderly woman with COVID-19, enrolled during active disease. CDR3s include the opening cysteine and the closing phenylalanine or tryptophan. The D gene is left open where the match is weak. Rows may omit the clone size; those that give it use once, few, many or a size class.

CASSGTGGSTEAFF TGTGCCAGCAGTGGGACAGGGGGCTCTACCGAGGCTTTCTTT TRBV2 14 few TRBJ1-1 TRBD1
CASSLGTAGYTF TGTGCCAGCAGCTTAGGGACAGCAGGCTACACCTTC TRBV7-9 12 many TRBJ1-2 .
CAWSVDTYGYTF TGTGCCTGGAGTGTTGACACCTATGGCTACACCTTC TRBV30 12 . TRBJ1-2 .
CASSPQGASETQYF TGTGCCAGCAGCCCCCAGGGGGCATCAGAGACCCAGTACTTC TRBV7-6 14 . TRBJ2-5 TRBD1
CASRGGGYGYTF TGTGCCAGCAGGGGGGGAGGATATGGCTACACCTTC TRBV28 12 . TRBJ1-2 .
CASSLSGTYNEQFF TGTGCCAGCAGTCTAAGCGGGACCTACAATGAGCAGTTCTTC TRBV6-2/TRBV6-3 14 . TRBJ2-1 TRBD2
CASSPLKGRPQGLGSNNEQFF TGTGCCAGCAGTCCACTCAAGGGGCGACCGCAGGGCCTCGGATCCAACAATGAGCAGTTCTTC TRBV28 21 . TRBJ2-1 .
CSVESPSSYNEQFF TGCAGCGTTGAATCCCCCAGCTCCTACAATGAGCAGTTCTTC TRBV29-1 14 . TRBJ2-1 .
CASSLPGQNNEQFF TGTGCCAGCAGCTTACCGGGACAGAACAATGAGCAGTTCTTC TRBV11-3 14 . TRBJ2-1 TRBD1
CASSRTVTDTQYF TGTGCCAGCAGCCGGACAGTTACAGATACGCAGTATTTT TRBV7-3 13 few TRBJ2-3 .
CASSWDSYNEQFF TGCGCCAGCAGCTGGGACAGTTACAATGAGCAGTTCTTC TRBV5-1 13 . TRBJ2-1 TRBD1
CASKTLGTEAFF TGTGCCAGCAAAACCCTAGGCACTGAAGCTTTCTTT TRBV28 12 . TRBJ1-1 .
CAISEGANYGYTF TGTGCCATCAGTGAAGGAGCTAACTATGGCTACACCTTC TRBV10-3 13 . TRBJ1-2 .